This record covers a single T cell receptor (beta chain). Germline V CDR1 and CDR2: SGHNT, YYREEE (reference sequence). Trimming pared 4 bases from V and 5 bases from J, leaving 18 bases between. The CDR3 totals 15 residues. Clones were sequenced by immunoSEQ multiplex PCR, and TCRdb holds only the in-frame ones, with some missing. The data hold about 29,000 clones, with roughly nine tenths observed a single time. This entry is derived from a study of blood T cell repertoires in COVID-19. Study background: Sources were T cells, B-cell-depleted T cells, or PBMCs; the material itself was cDNA or gDNA.

This TCR derives from a human donor in a cohort sampled during active COVID-19. The chain couples TRBV5-4 to TRBJ2-5; D perhaps matches TRBD2 (6 bases). The sequenced sample consisted of peripheral blood. The DNA for the CDR3 is TGTGCCAGCAGCCCCCCGGAGGGCATCGTGGAGACCCAGTACTTC. Protein: CASSPPEGIVETQYF.